This T cell receptor beta chain was captured in a study of OX40 agonist ivuxolimab in advanced cancers. Study context: Participants could have had prior anti-PD-1, anti-PD-L1 or anti-CTLA-4 therapy, and less than 45% had some.

The assay was immunoSEQ multiplex PCR, and TCRdb's table has in-frame clones only and misses some. This repertoire shows 15,000 to 20,000 clones, 80% to 90% found once; its top ten account for less than 65%. This CDR3 region has 16 residues. V was shortened by 5 bases and J by 4 bases, with 20 bases between the two germline ends. Per germline, CDR1 MNHEY and CDR2 SMNVEV (reference sequence). The receptor was derived from an adult with an advanced solid tumor such as melanoma, head and neck, liver or kidney cancer. The material was CD4+ or CD8+ T cells sorted from blood, obtained in a trial of the OX40 agonist ivuxolimab. The gene calls are TRBV27 and TRBJ1-2; D gene ambiguous. The CDR3 DNA sequence: TGTGCCAGCAGTCTATTGCCGCTGGGAAGCGGCTATGGCTACACCTTC. Translating gives CASSLLPLGSGYGYTF.